This is a list of T cell receptor beta chains from one sample in a study of blood T cell repertoires in COVID-19. Only in-frame clones appear in the TCRdb table, and some are missing; sequencing was by immunoSEQ multiplex PCR. The data show around 200,000 clones, under 85% seen once. The sequenced sample was peripheral blood. The receptors were sampled from a woman in her 40s with acute or convalescent COVID-19. Each CDR3 is given with its conserved first and last residue. The order of the fields is J gene, clone size, D gene, V gene, CDR3 DNA, CDR3 protein. D genes are given only for firm matches. Expanded clones are given a class, and other clones once, few, many or no size at all.

J gene: TRBJ1-1; clone size: once; D gene: -; V gene: TRBV16; CDR3 DNA: TGTGCCAGCAGCCAATCGTGGCAGGGTGACACTGAAGCTTTCTTT; CDR3 protein: CASSQSWQGDTEAFF
J gene: TRBJ2-7; clone size: -; D gene: TRBD1; V gene: TRBV6-5; CDR3 DNA: TGTGCCAGCAGTTACGCAGGGGGCTCCTACGAGCAGTACTTC; CDR3 protein: CASSYAGGSYEQYF
J gene: TRBJ2-3; clone size: -; D gene: -; V gene: TRBV2; CDR3 DNA: TGTGCCAGCAGACTAGAACGCACAGATACGCAGTATTTT; CDR3 protein: CASRLERTDTQYF
J gene: TRBJ2-7; clone size: -; D gene: -; V gene: TRBV7-2; CDR3 DNA: TGTGCCAGCAGCTTAACAAATTACGAGCAGTACTTC; CDR3 protein: CASSLTNYEQYF
J gene: TRBJ1-1; clone size: -; D gene: -; V gene: TRBV2; CDR3 DNA: TGTGCCAGCCACGGAAGGATCCAGCGGGCAGGGACCGACGGGAACACTGAAGCTTTCTTT; CDR3 protein: CASHGRIQRAGTDGNTEAFF
J gene: TRBJ1-5; clone size: -; D gene: -; V gene: TRBV21-1; CDR3 DNA: TGTGCCAGCACCAGAAGGACAGGTAGGTATAGCAATCAGCCCCAGCATTTT; CDR3 protein: CASTRRTGRYSNQPQHF
J gene: TRBJ1-5; clone size: once; D gene: TRBD1; V gene: TRBV6-6; CDR3 DNA: TGTGCCAGCAGTTTTAGACAGGGGGTGCAGCCCCAGCATTTT; CDR3 protein: CASSFRQGVQPQHF
J gene: TRBJ1-1; clone size: -; D gene: TRBD1; V gene: TRBV30; CDR3 DNA: TGTGCCTGGAGCATGGGGACAGGGAACACTGAAGCTTTCTTT; CDR3 protein: CAWSMGTGNTEAFF
J gene: TRBJ1-5; clone size: -; D gene: TRBD1; V gene: TRBV4-2; CDR3 DNA: TGTGCCAGCAGCCAATGGGAGACAGGGGATAGTCAGCCCCAGCATTTT; CDR3 protein: CASSQWETGDSQPQHF
J gene: TRBJ1-2; clone size: -; D gene: TRBD1; V gene: TRBV28; CDR3 DNA: TGTGCCAGCAGTTTAGTGGGACAGGGGGAGGGCTACACCTTC; CDR3 protein: CASSLVGQGEGYTF
J gene: TRBJ1-1; clone size: few; D gene: TRBD1; V gene: TRBV28; CDR3 DNA: TGTGCCAGCAGTTCCGGGACAGGGAACACTGAAGCTTTCTTT; CDR3 protein: CASSSGTGNTEAFF
J gene: TRBJ2-1; clone size: once; D gene: -; V gene: TRBV5-8; CDR3 DNA: TGTGCCAGCAGCCCCGGGACTCAGGGGGACAATGAGCAGTTCTTC; CDR3 protein: CASSPGTQGDNEQFF
J gene: TRBJ1-1; clone size: -; D gene: -; V gene: TRBV6-5; CDR3 DNA: TGTGCCAGCAGTTATGAGTCAGGGGCTGGGCACACTGAAGCTTTCTTT; CDR3 protein: CASSYESGAGHTEAFF
J gene: TRBJ1-1; clone size: -; D gene: -; V gene: TRBV30; CDR3 DNA: TGTGCCTGGAGTGGACATACGACTGAAGCTTTCTTT; CDR3 protein: CAWSGHTTEAFF
J gene: TRBJ1-4; clone size: once; D gene: -; V gene: TRBV6-5; CDR3 DNA: TGTGCCAGCAGCTGGACGGCCGAAGGGGGAAAACTGTTTTTT; CDR3 protein: CASSWTAEGGKLFF
J gene: TRBJ1-5; clone size: -; D gene: -; V gene: TRBV14; CDR3 DNA: TGTGCCAGCAGCCAGCGGACAAGGGCGCCTTCCAATCAGCCCCAGCATTTT; CDR3 protein: CASSQRTRAPSNQPQHF
J gene: TRBJ2-7; clone size: -; D gene: -; V gene: TRBV5-6; CDR3 DNA: TGTGCCAGCAGCTTGTGGGACACTGAGCAGTACTTC; CDR3 protein: CASSLWDTEQYF
J gene: TRBJ2-2; clone size: -; D gene: -; V gene: TRBV23-1; CDR3 DNA: TGCGCCAGCAGTAAGAATGGGCGGAACACCGGGGAGCTGTTTTTT; CDR3 protein: CASSKNGRNTGELFF
J gene: TRBJ1-5; clone size: -; D gene: -; V gene: TRBV19; CDR3 DNA: TGTGCCGCGGGGGGGACATCTTACCCTAATCAGCCCCAGCATTTT; CDR3 protein: CAAGGTSYPNQPQHF
J gene: TRBJ2-7; clone size: -; D gene: -; V gene: TRBV25-1; CDR3 DNA: TGTGCCAGCAGTGAAATGGCCGGGAACTACGAGCAGTACTTC; CDR3 protein: CASSEMAGNYEQYF
J gene: TRBJ2-7; clone size: -; D gene: TRBD1; V gene: TRBV30; CDR3 DNA: TGTGCCTGGAATACGAAACAGGGGGCTGGGGAGCAGTACTTC; CDR3 protein: CAWNTKQGAGEQYF
J gene: TRBJ2-3; clone size: -; D gene: -; V gene: TRBV7-2; CDR3 DNA: TGTGCCAGCAGCTTTCCACTCGATACGCAGTATTTT; CDR3 protein: CASSFPLDTQYF
J gene: TRBJ2-3; clone size: -; D gene: -; V gene: TRBV10-1; CDR3 DNA: TGCGCCAGCAGTGACCTGGGGGCAGGCACAGATACGCAGTATTTT; CDR3 protein: CASSDLGAGTDTQYF
J gene: TRBJ1-3; clone size: few; D gene: -; V gene: TRBV24-1; CDR3 DNA: TGTGCCACCAGTGATTCCGCGGACAACAGAAACACCATATATTTT; CDR3 protein: CATSDSADNRNTIYF
J gene: TRBJ2-4; clone size: once; D gene: -; V gene: TRBV21-1; CDR3 DNA: TGTGCCAGCAGCAAAGATATTGGCAGGGGGAGTGAAAACATTCAGTACTTC; CDR3 protein: CASSKDIGRGSENIQYF
J gene: TRBJ2-1; clone size: -; D gene: -; V gene: TRBV7-3; CDR3 DNA: TGTGCCAGCAGCTTTGACAGAGCGAATGAGCAGTTCTTC; CDR3 protein: CASSFDRANEQFF
J gene: TRBJ2-7; clone size: few; D gene: TRBD2; V gene: TRBV6-5; CDR3 DNA: TGTGCCAGCGGCCACAAAGCGGGATCCTACGAGCAGTACTTC; CDR3 protein: CASGHKAGSYEQYF
J gene: TRBJ2-7; clone size: -; D gene: -; V gene: TRBV19; CDR3 DNA: TGTGCCAGTAGCCAGAACTCCTACGAGCAGTACTTC; CDR3 protein: CASSQNSYEQYF
J gene: TRBJ1-2; clone size: -; D gene: TRBD1; V gene: TRBV27; CDR3 DNA: TGTGCCAGCAGTTTATTCCCGGTCGGGGACAGGGGGCCACTTAGCTATGGCTACACCTTC; CDR3 protein: CASSLFPVGDRGPLSYGYTF
J gene: TRBJ1-2; clone size: -; D gene: -; V gene: TRBV15; CDR3 DNA: TGTGCCACCAGCAGAGCTTATGGAGGGGTTGGCTACACCTTC; CDR3 protein: CATSRAYGGVGYTF
J gene: TRBJ2-1; clone size: -; D gene: -; V gene: TRBV28; CDR3 DNA: TGTGCCAGCAGTTCAATATTCATTTCGGGAGTAGAGGGTGAGCAGTTCTTC; CDR3 protein: CASSSIFISGVEGEQFF
J gene: TRBJ1-2; clone size: few; D gene: -; V gene: TRBV28; CDR3 DNA: TGTGCCATCCCCGGAGGGATCCTGGGGGGCTACACCTTC; CDR3 protein: CAIPGGILGGYTF
J gene: TRBJ1-1; clone size: -; D gene: -; V gene: TRBV7-9; CDR3 DNA: TGTGCCAGCAGCTTAGTATCGGGAAGGGTGCAGGCTTTCTTT; CDR3 protein: CASSLVSGRVQAFF
J gene: TRBJ2-6; clone size: -; D gene: TRBD1; V gene: TRBV24-1; CDR3 DNA: TGTGCCACCAGCCCCGGACAGGGGGCGTTCGGGGCCAACGTCCTGACTTTC; CDR3 protein: CATSPGQGAFGANVLTF
J gene: TRBJ2-1; clone size: -; D gene: -; V gene: TRBV10-2; CDR3 DNA: TGCGCCAGCAGTGCCGTAGAATCCTACAATGAGCAGTTCTTC; CDR3 protein: CASSAVESYNEQFF
J gene: TRBJ1-2; clone size: -; D gene: -; V gene: TRBV7-2; CDR3 DNA: TGTGCCAGCAGCTTAAGGGGGGGAGATGGCTACACCTTC; CDR3 protein: CASSLRGGDGYTF
J gene: TRBJ1-1; clone size: -; D gene: -; V gene: TRBV5-4; CDR3 DNA: TGTGCCAGCAGCCACTATGACAGAAACACTGAAGCTTTCTTT; CDR3 protein: CASSHYDRNTEAFF
J gene: TRBJ1-1; clone size: -; D gene: TRBD1; V gene: TRBV10-1; CDR3 DNA: TGCGCCAGCAGCCCCGGGACAGGGCCCTCGAACACTGAAGCTTTCTTT; CDR3 protein: CASSPGTGPSNTEAFF
J gene: TRBJ2-3; clone size: -; D gene: -; V gene: TRBV7-9; CDR3 DNA: TGTGCCAGCAGCTTACTGGGTTTAGCGACGAGCACAGATACGCAGTATTTT; CDR3 protein: CASSLLGLATSTDTQYF
J gene: TRBJ1-2; clone size: -; D gene: -; V gene: TRBV15; CDR3 DNA: TGTGCCACCAGCAGAAATCGGGACACTTTCTCCCAATTCTATGGCTACACCTTC; CDR3 protein: CATSRNRDTFSQFYGYTF
J gene: TRBJ1-2; clone size: -; D gene: -; V gene: TRBV21-1; CDR3 DNA: TGTGCCAGCAGCGCCCCTGAGGGACAGGGGTACTACACCTTC; CDR3 protein: CASSAPEGQGYYTF
J gene: TRBJ2-3; clone size: once; D gene: TRBD2; V gene: TRBV5-1; CDR3 DNA: TGCGCCAGCAGCCCGACTAGCGGGGGTGGTCATACGCAGTATTTT; CDR3 protein: CASSPTSGGGHTQYF